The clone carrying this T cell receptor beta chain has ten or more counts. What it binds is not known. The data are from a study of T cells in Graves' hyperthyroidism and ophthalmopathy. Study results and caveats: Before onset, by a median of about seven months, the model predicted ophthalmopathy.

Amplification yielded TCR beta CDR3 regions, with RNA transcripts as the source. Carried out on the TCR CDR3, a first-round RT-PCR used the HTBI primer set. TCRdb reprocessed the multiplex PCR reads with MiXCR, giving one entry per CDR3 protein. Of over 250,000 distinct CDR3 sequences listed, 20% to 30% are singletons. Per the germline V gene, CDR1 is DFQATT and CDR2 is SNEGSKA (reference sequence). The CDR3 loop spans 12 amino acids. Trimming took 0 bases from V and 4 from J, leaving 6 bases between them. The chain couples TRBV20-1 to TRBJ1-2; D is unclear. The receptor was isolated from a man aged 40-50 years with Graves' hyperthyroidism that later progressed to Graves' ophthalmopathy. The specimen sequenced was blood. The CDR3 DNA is TGCAGTGCTAGAGATGTTGGCTATGGCTACACCTTC. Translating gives CSARDVGYGYTF.